The 28 T cell receptor beta chains below come from one sample, sequenced in a study of T cells in Graves' hyperthyroidism and ophthalmopathy. Researchers took RNA transcripts and amplified the TCR beta CDR3 regions from them. Primed by the HTBI set, a first-round RT-PCR was run on the TCR CDR3. TCRdb processed the multiplex PCR reads anew with MiXCR; each CDR3 protein has one entry. The repertoire holds around 600,000 distinct CDR3 sequences, with 15% to 18% as singletons. The sequencing input was blood. The receptor set was obtained from a woman in her 30s with Graves' hyperthyroidism.

This clonotype was counted at least ten times. V gene TRBV28 combines with J gene TRBJ1-1, with 7 bases aligning to TRBD1. V was clipped by 1 base and J by 1 base; unmatched bases: 3. Germline-derived CDR1 and CDR2 are MDHEN and SYDVKM. The CDR3 runs 15 residues. The CDR3 spells CASSLLGGKNTEAFF. CDR3 bases: TGTGCCAGCAGTTTATTAGGGGGCAAGAACACTGAAGCTTTCTTT.

V is TRBV5-1 and J is TRBJ1-1; the match to TRBD1 covers 11 bases. With V trimmed by 0 bases and J by 5 bases, 3 bases remained unmatched. The CDR3 runs to 15 residues. Per the germline V gene, CDR1 is SGHRS and CDR2 is YFSETQ. The CDR3 spells CASSLEGQGGTEAFF. The CDR3 nucleotides are TGCGCCAGCAGCTTGGAGGGACAGGGGGGAACTGAAGCTTTCTTT.

This clonotype came up many times. V usage is TRBV6-6 and J usage is TRBJ1-2; 7 nucleotides agree with TRBD1. Looked up from germline, CDR1 is MNHNY and CDR2 is SVGAGI (reference sequence). V dropped 0 bases and J dropped 0; count of bases not matched to a gene: 4. The CDR3 totals 16 residues. Written as DNA, the CDR3 is TGTGCCAGCAGTTACTCGGACAGGCAAGCTAACTATGGCTACACCTTC. Its protein is CASSYSDRQANYGYTF.

The CDR3 is CASSPGAGTSGSRGRNNEQFF. The CDR3 DNA follows: TGTGCCAGCTCACCAGGGGCCGGGACTAGCGGGAGTCGGGGCAGGAACAATGAGCAGTTCTTC. The J gene is TRBJ2-1, the V gene TRBV4-2; 14 bases map to TRBD2. CDR3 length: 21 residues. V lost 8 bases to trimming and J lost 5 bases; unmatched junction nucleotides: 23. CDR1 is LGHNA, CDR2 YNFKEQ, per germline.

The sample holds many counts of this clonotype. The rearrangement uses TRBV24-1 and TRBJ2-3; 10 bases are shared with TRBD1. CDR1 is KGHDR and CDR2 is SFDVKD in the germline V gene. The junction had 5 bases not matched to a gene; V was cut back by 3 bases and J by 3 bases. The CDR3 has 16 residues. CDR3 DNA sequence: TGTGCCACCAGTGATGAGACAGGGGGCTTGACAGATACGCAGTATTTT. Its protein is CATSDETGGLTDTQYF.

This clonotype has ten or more counts. The chain couples TRBV27 to TRBJ2-7, with 7 bases aligning to TRBD1. Trimming at V came to 3 bases and at J to 0 bases, leaving 5 bases not matched to a gene. CDR1 and CDR2 from the germline V gene are MNHEY and SMNVEV (reference sequence). The length of the CDR3 is 15 residues. The chain's CDR3 is CASSFSRTGSYEQYF. The DNA of the CDR3 is TGTGCCAGCAGTTTTTCCCGGACAGGCTCCTACGAGCAGTACTTC.

This sequence joins TRBV2 and TRBJ1-2, with unresolved D. Trimming stripped 7 bases from V and 4 bases from J, with 10 bases between. Per the germline V gene, CDR1 is SNHLY and CDR2 is FYNNEI. The CDR3 covers 12 residues. CDR3 coding DNA: TGTGCCAGCAATCCCGATTCCTATGGCTACACCTTC. It is translated as CASNPDSYGYTF.

This clonotype was detected many times. The gene calls are TRBV30 and TRBJ2-7, with no clear D. CDR3 length: 13 amino acids. CDR1 GTSNPN and CDR2 SVGIG come from the germline V gene (reference sequence). V lost 0 bases and J 2 bases, leaving 8 bases between the germline ends. The DNA for the CDR3 is TGTGCCTGGAGTGTACAGCAGACCTACGAGCAGTACTTC. Residues: CAWSVQQTYEQYF.

This clonotype was detected many times. The chain carries TRBV20-1 and TRBJ2-2; D not certain. Looked up from germline, CDR1 is DFQATT and CDR2 is SNEGSKA (reference sequence). The V end lost 2 bases, the J end lost 2 bases, and 9 bases lay between the germline ends. The CDR3 has 14 residues. In DNA form, the CDR3 reads TGCAGTGCTAGAAGAAGCGAAAACACCGGGGAGCTGTTTTTT. Protein sequence: CSARRSENTGELFF.

This clonotype has at least ten counts. This chain links TRBV6-8 with TRBJ1-1; perhaps TRBD1 as D (6 bases). The CDR3 spans 15 residues. Germline CDR1 is MNHGY and CDR2 is SAAAGT. The germline V and J ends were trimmed by 4 bases and 4 bases, with 16 bases remaining between them. The CDR3 coding sequence is TGTGCCAGCAGTTCAGGTGACAGGAGCCCCACTGAAGCTTTCTTT. This codes for CASSSGDRSPTEAFF.

This sequence joins TRBV29-1 and TRBJ1-1; unclear D gene. CDR3 length: 11 residues. With 8 bases removed from V and 4 bases from J, the gap between germline ends came to 11 bases. Per the germline V gene, CDR1 is SQVTM and CDR2 is ANQGSEA. This chain's CDR3 is CSNSWATEAFF. The CDR3 DNA follows: TGCAGCAACTCCTGGGCCACTGAAGCTTTCTTT.

The CDR3 DNA reads as TGTGCCAGCAGCCCCCGGCCCTTCCACACGGGGACTGGGTACAATGAGCAGTTCTTC. This gives the protein CASSPRPFHTGTGYNEQFF. The rearrangement links TRBV7-9 to TRBJ2-1, with D perhaps matching TRBD2 (6 bases). V was pared by 5 bases and J by 4 bases, with 27 bases between. The CDR3 contains 19 residues. The germline V gene encodes CDR1 SEHNR and CDR2 FQNEAQ (reference sequence).

In this sample, this clonotype turned up many times. This chain joins TRBV6-2 or TRBV6-3 and TRBJ1-1, with 8 bases identical to TRBD1. The CDR3 consists of 17 residues. CDR1 is MNHEY and CDR2 is SVGEGT in the germline V gene. Trimming removed 2 bases from V and 4 bases from J; junction bases left unmatched: 12. The chain's CDR3 is CASSYDLSPGTGTEAFF. CDR3 in DNA: TGTGCCAGCAGTTACGACCTCTCTCCAGGGACAGGCACTGAAGCTTTCTTT.

This clonotype was observed many times. The chain uses TRBV3-1 and TRBJ2-3, with 8 bases identical to TRBD2. Germline CDR1 and CDR2: LGHDT and YNNKEL (reference sequence). The CDR3 loop spans 16 amino acids. J was trimmed by 2 bases and V by 1 base; bases with no gene match: 5. For the CDR3, the DNA is TGTGCCAGCAGCCAAGGGGCGGGAGGCCTCACAGATACGCAGTATTTT. Translated: CASSQGAGGLTDTQYF.

This clonotype was observed at least ten times. The chain has TRBV28 and TRBJ2-1; TRBD2 matches 7 bases. CDR1 is MDHEN, CDR2 SYDVKM, per germline. V dropped 7 bases and J dropped 8; count of bases not matched to a gene: 11. CDR3 length: 14 amino acids. The CDR3 sequence is CASKSGIWGDEQFF. The DNA of the CDR3 is TGTGCCAGCAAAAGCGGGATCTGGGGGGATGAGCAGTTCTTC. The full variable domain, in which reference TRBV28 and TRBJ2-1 provide the parts outside the CDR3, is DVKVTQSSRYLVKRTGEKVFLECVQDMDHENMFWYRQDPGLGLRLIYFSYDVKMKEKGDIPEGYSVSREKKERFSLILESASTNQTSMYLCASKSGIWGDEQFFGPGTRLTVL.

This clonotype was seen repeatedly, ten times or more. For the CDR3, the DNA is TGTGCCAGCAGTGAACCTATGGTGCGGGATACGCAGTATTTT. Translation: CASSEPMVRDTQYF. The chain uses TRBV6-1 and TRBJ2-3; D gene unclear. The CDR3 is 14 amino acids. V was clipped by 2 bases and J by 6 bases, with 12 bases between them. The germline CDR1 and CDR2 sequences are MNHNS and SASEGT.

This clonotype was recorded many times. This chain links TRBV7-2 with TRBJ1-4; unclear D gene. Germline CDR1 reads SGHTA; CDR2 reads FQGNSA. V was clipped by 3 bases and J by 4 bases, with 9 bases between them. CDR3 size: 14 residues. CDR3 in amino acids: CASSFSALNEKLFF. CDR3 DNA sequence: TGTGCCAGCAGCTTCAGCGCCCTTAATGAAAAACTGTTTTTT.

This clonotype was picked up a small number of times. V gene TRBV10-3 combines with J gene TRBJ2-4, with no clear D. Trimming took 0 bases from V and 0 from J, leaving 9 bases between them. The CDR3 spans 16 residues. Germline assignment: CDR1 ENHRY and CDR2 SYGVKD. CDR3 in amino acids: CAISESSDIAKNIQYF. The DNA of the CDR3 is TGTGCCATCAGTGAGTCCTCAGACATAGCCAAAAACATTCAGTACTTC.

This chain uses TRBV7-8 with TRBJ1-2; D remains unclear. The CDR3 loop spans 15 amino acids. Germline V CDR1 and CDR2: SGHVS, FQNEAQ. V lost 5 bases and J lost 3, with 16 bases in between. The CDR3 protein is CASSLPPPGDYGYTF. For the CDR3, the DNA is TGTGCCAGCAGCCTCCCCCCGCCCGGGGACTATGGCTACACCTTC.

This clonotype was seen at least ten times. The chain joins TRBV28 to TRBJ1-5; D is unclear. With 10 bases removed from V and 5 bases from J, the gap between germline ends came to 18 bases. The CDR3 consists of 14 residues. Germline V gives CDR1 MDHEN, CDR2 SYDVKM. This CDR3 reads CATLGWTDYQPQHF. The CDR3 DNA sequence: TGTGCCACCTTGGGGTGGACCGATTATCAGCCCCAGCATTTT.

The chain couples TRBV5-4 to TRBJ2-7, with a weak D call TRBD2 (5 bases). The CDR3 extends over 14 amino acids. Deletions cut 0 bases from V and 3 bases from J, with 10 bases between. Per the germline V gene, CDR1 is SGHNT and CDR2 is YYREEE (reference sequence). The CDR3 protein is CASSLGGFFYEQYF. CDR3 DNA sequence: TGTGCCAGCAGCTTGGGAGGGTTTTTCTACGAGCAGTACTTC.

Ten or more counts support this clonotype. The chain links TRBV20-1 to TRBJ2-5; no clear D. The V and J ends lost 3 bases and 5 bases respectively, with 7 bases between them. Looked up from germline, CDR1 is DFQATT and CDR2 is SNEGSKA (reference sequence). The CDR3 extends over 11 amino acids. The CDR3 coding sequence is TGCAGTGCTAGGGCTGCGGAGACCCAGTACTTC. Translation: CSARAAETQYF.

In this sample, this clonotype turned up a few times. The junction and the germline gene differ at one end; a read error may be behind it. The V call is TRBV6-5, the J call TRBJ1-2; 8 positions match TRBD1. This CDR3 spans 13 amino acids. The V gene's germline CDR1 is MNHEY and CDR2 SVGAGI. The DNA of the CDR3 is TGTACCAGCAGTACCGACAGGGGTGATGGCTACACCTTC. As protein: CTSSTDRGDGYTF.

This clonotype was seen at least ten times. The chain links TRBV12-3 or TRBV12-4 to TRBJ1-2; the D gene is possibly TRBD1 (5 bases). V was shortened by 7 bases and J by 4 bases, with 13 bases between the two germline ends. The CDR3 is 13 amino acids. CDR3 region: CASNPTDSYGYTF. CDR3 DNA sequence: TGTGCCAGCAACCCGACAGATAGCTATGGCTACACCTTC.

There are many counts of this clonotype. The chain carries TRBV7-2 and TRBJ1-6; 8 bases match TRBD1. Losses at the gene ends were 1 base for V and 10 bases for J; bases not matched to a gene: 6. The CDR3 loop spans 15 amino acids. CDR1 SGHTA and CDR2 FQGNSA come from the germline V gene. The CDR3 DNA follows: TGTGCCAGCAGCTTAGATGGACAGGGTGGCTCACCCCTCCACTTT. It specifies CASSLDGQGGSPLHF.

This clonotype was seen more than once but under ten times. CDR3: CASGLYGNTEAFF. CDR3 DNA sequence: TGCGCCAGCGGCCTATACGGGAACACTGAAGCTTTCTTT. V is TRBV5-1 and J is TRBJ1-1; D is undetermined. V shed 7 bases and J shed 1 base, with 11 bases lying between them. Germline V gene data show CDR1 as SGHRS and CDR2 as YFSETQ. CDR3 size: 13 residues.

In its sample, this clonotype was seen many times. This chain joins TRBV7-2 and TRBJ1-6; D gene uncertain. The CDR3 contains 15 residues. From germline, CDR1 is SGHTA and CDR2 FQGNSA. V was cut by 2 bases and J by 10 bases, with 15 bases left in between. DNA of the CDR3: TGTGCCAGCAGCTTACCGGGCCAAAGGGCGTCACCCCTCCACTTT. It codes for CASSLPGQRASPLHF.

The genes are TRBV9 and TRBJ2-7; 7 bases align to TRBD2. The CDR3 is made up of 15 amino acids. The germline gives CDR1 SGDLS, CDR2 YYNGEE. Germline trimming cut 4 bases from V and 1 base from J; bases unmatched to any gene: 8. The CDR3 DNA reads as TGTGCCAGCAGCATCGGGGGAGGGAGGTCCTACGAGCAGTACTTC. It codes for CASSIGGGRSYEQYF.